This passage covers 3 T cell receptor beta chains from one sample sequenced in a study of blood T cells in healthy people across ages. The second PCR ran about 6 to 11 cycles with a sample-barcoded 5' primer and J-beta primers. MiXCR, run by TCRdb on the 5' RACE reads, gives a single entry per CDR3 protein. The sample holds around 1,100,000 distinct CDR3 sequences, about two fifths seen once. The sequencing sample was made of blood. The source of these receptors is a man in his late teens or twenties in good health.

This CDR3 reads CASSLMTGYTEAFF. CDR3 nucleotides: TGTGCCAGCAGCCTCATGACAGGGTACACTGAAGCTTTCTTT. The J gene is TRBJ1-1, the V gene TRBV7-2, with 7 bases fitting TRBD1. The CDR3 length is 14 residues. Germline values: CDR1 SGHTA, CDR2 FQGNSA. V was pared by 5 bases and J by 3 bases, with 6 bases of the junction left unmatched.

A note on this clonotype: This sequence may be a read error, since a much larger clone differs from it by one base. V and J are TRBV6-5 and TRBJ2-1; the D gene could be TRBD1 or TRBD2 (5 bases each). Germline V gene lookup returns CDR1 MNHEY and CDR2 SVGAGI. V shed 2 bases and J shed 10 bases, with 18 bases lying between them. The CDR3 extends over 15 amino acids. CDR3 in DNA: TGTGCCAGCAGTTACCAACCGGGACGGCCCTACGAGCAGTTCTTC. Its translation: CASSYQPGRPYEQFF.

CDR3 amino acids: CSAKWATYEQYF. The CDR3 region has the DNA TGCAGTGCTAAGTGGGCAACCTACGAGCAGTACTTC. The chain links TRBV20-1 to TRBJ2-7; no definite D call. The CDR3 spans 12 residues. V was clipped by 4 bases and J by 2 bases, with 9 bases between them. Germline V CDR1 and CDR2: DFQATT, SNEGSKA (reference sequence).